One T cell receptor beta chain is described in this entry. This sample is part of a study of cytomegalovirus exposure and HLA in healthy donors. The assay was immunoSEQ multiplex PCR, and TCRdb's table has in-frame clones only and misses some. In the table there are tens of thousands of clones, more than 80% of which are singletons. The CDR3 has 17 residues. V was clipped by 5 bases and J by 6 bases; unmatched bases: 11. Germline V gene lookup returns CDR1 MNHEY and CDR2 SMNVEV (reference sequence). The sequencing input was PBMCs. V and J are TRBV27 and TRBJ2-1; 12 bases line up with TRBD2. The clonotype originates from a woman between 18 and 29 years old in good health and CMV-seronegative. The CDR3 is CASSLHSSGGATNEQFF. The CDR3 DNA follows: TGTGCCAGCAGTCTCCATTCTAGCGGGGGGGCAACCAATGAGCAGTTCTTC.